The clone carrying this T cell receptor (beta chain) ranks as medium-sized (0.01 to 0.1%). What it recognizes is unknown. The data derive from a study of vaccination and CD4 T cells after COVID-19. Study summary: Convalescent cases consisted of six males and four females, of whom two were Hispanic.

Sequencing of DNA taken from cultured CD4+ T cells relied on the Oncomine TCR Beta short-read assay. TCRdb ran MiXCR on the PCR reads and lists one entry per CDR3 protein. The sample carries around 19,000 distinct CDR3 sequences, around 39% recorded once. This sample's treatment: approximately 11-day PBMC culture with coronavirus spike peptide pools or control peptides (ViraFEST assay). Looked up from germline, CDR1 is MNHEY and CDR2 is SMNVEV (reference sequence). V dropped 3 bases and J dropped 7 bases, with 16 bases sitting between them. There are 16 residues in the CDR3. Study observations and caveats: Median counts of SARS-CoV-2-reactive clonotypes increased from roughly 19 to 38; this difference was not significant. Median roughly 86% of reactive clones detected in convalescent patients emerged only post-vaccination.

Sample: CD4+ T cells from blood, cultured in vitro, taken before SARS-CoV-2 vaccination. The receptor was isolated from a human donor who received a COVID-19 vaccine. V gene TRBV27 combines with J gene TRBJ1-6, with D possibly being TRBD1 (5 bases). The CDR3 coding sequence is TGTGCCAGCAGTTTGATTACCCAGGGTGCGAATTCACCCCTCCACTTT. This codes for CASSLITQGANSPLHF.